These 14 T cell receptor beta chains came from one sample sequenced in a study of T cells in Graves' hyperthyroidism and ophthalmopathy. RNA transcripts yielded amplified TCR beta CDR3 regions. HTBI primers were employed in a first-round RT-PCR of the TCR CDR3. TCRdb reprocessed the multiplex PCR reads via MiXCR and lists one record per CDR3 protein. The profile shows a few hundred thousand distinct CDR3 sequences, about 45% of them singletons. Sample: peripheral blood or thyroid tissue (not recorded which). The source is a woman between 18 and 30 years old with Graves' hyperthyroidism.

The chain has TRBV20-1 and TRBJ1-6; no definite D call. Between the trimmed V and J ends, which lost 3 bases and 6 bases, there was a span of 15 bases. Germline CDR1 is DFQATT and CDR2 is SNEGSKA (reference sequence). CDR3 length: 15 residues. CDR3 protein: CSASLGIGRNSPLHF. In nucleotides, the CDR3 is TGCAGTGCTAGTTTGGGCATCGGTCGTAATTCACCCCTCCACTTT.

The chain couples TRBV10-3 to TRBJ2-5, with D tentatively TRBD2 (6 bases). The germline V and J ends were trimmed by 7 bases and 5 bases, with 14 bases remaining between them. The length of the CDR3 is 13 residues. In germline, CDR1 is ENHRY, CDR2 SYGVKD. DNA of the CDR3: TGTGCCATCACGGGAAGGGGAGGCGAGACCCAGTACTTC. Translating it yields CAITGRGGETQYF.

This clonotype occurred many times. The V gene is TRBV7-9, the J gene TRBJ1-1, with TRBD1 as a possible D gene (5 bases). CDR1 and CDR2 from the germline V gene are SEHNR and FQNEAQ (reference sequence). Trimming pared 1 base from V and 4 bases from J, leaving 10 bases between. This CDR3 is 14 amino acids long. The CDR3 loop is CASSLGAGGTEAFF. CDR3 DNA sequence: TGTGCCAGCAGCTTAGGGGCGGGGGGCACTGAAGCTTTCTTT. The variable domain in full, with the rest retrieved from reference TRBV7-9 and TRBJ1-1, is DTGVSQNPRHKITKRGQNVTFRCDPISEHNRLYWYRQTLGQGPEFLTYFQNEAQLEKSRLLSDRFSAERPKGSFSTLEIQRTEQGDSAMYLCASSLGAGGTEAFFGQGTRLTVV.

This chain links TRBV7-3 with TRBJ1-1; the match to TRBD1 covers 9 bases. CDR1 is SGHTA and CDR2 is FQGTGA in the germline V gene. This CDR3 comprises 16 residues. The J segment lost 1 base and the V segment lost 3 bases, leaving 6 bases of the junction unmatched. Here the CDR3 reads CASSFRTGASNTEAFF. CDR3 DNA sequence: TGTGCCAGCAGCTTCCGGACAGGGGCATCGAACACTGAAGCTTTCTTT.

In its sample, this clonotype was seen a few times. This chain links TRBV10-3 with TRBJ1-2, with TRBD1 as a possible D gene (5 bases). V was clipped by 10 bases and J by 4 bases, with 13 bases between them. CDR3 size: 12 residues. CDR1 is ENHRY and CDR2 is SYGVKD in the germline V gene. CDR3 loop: CASTPGLYGYTF. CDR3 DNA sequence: TGTGCCAGCACCCCGGGGCTCTATGGCTACACCTTC.

CDR3 amino acids: CASSSWDDVRGAPEAFF. CDR3 nucleotide sequence: TGTGCCAGCAGCTCATGGGATGATGTACGGGGTGCCCCTGAAGCTTTCTTT. The rearrangement uses TRBV7-9 and TRBJ1-1, with D unresolved. The ends were cut back, 4 bases at V and 6 bases at J, with 24 bases in the middle. The V gene's germline CDR1 is SEHNR and CDR2 FQNEAQ (reference sequence). This CDR3 region has 17 residues.

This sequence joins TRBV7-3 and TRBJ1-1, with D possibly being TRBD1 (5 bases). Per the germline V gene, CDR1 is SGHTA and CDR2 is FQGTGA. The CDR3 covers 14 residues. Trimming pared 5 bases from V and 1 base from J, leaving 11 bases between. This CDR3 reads CASSLDKGNTEAFF. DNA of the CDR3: TGTGCCAGCAGCCTGGACAAGGGGAACACTGAAGCTTTCTTT.

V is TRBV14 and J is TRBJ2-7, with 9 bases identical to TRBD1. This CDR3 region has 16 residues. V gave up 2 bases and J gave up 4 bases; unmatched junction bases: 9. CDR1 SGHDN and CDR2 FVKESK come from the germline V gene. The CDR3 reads CASSQSRSQGAYEQYF. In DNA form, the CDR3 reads TGTGCCAGCAGCCAAAGTCGGTCACAGGGGGCATACGAGCAGTACTTC.

CDR3 in DNA: TGTGCCAGCAGTTCCCCGTTGGGTGAAAAACTGTTTTTT. Protein sequence: CASSSPLGEKLFF. The chain combines TRBV12-3 or TRBV12-4 with TRBJ1-4; D not resolved. This CDR3 is 13 amino acids long. V was cut by 4 bases and J by 7 bases, with 10 bases left in between.

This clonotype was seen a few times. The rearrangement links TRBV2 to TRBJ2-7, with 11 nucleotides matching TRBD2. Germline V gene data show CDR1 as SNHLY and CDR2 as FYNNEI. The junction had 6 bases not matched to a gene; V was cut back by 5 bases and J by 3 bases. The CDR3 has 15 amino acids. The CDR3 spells CASSYLGLADYEQYF. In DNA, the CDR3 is TGTGCCAGCAGTTACTTGGGACTAGCGGACTACGAGCAGTACTTC.

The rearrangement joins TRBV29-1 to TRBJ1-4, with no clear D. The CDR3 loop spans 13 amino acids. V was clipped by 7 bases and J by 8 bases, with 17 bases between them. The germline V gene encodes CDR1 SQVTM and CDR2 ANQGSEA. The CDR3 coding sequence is TGCAGCGCCCAACGGTCATGGAGAGAAAAACTGTTTTTT. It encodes CSAQRSWREKLFF.

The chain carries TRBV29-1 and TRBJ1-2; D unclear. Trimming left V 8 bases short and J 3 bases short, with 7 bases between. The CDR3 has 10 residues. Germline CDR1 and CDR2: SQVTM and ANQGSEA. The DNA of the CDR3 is TGCAGCTTCCCATACTATGGCTACACCTTC. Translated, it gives CSFPYYGYTF.

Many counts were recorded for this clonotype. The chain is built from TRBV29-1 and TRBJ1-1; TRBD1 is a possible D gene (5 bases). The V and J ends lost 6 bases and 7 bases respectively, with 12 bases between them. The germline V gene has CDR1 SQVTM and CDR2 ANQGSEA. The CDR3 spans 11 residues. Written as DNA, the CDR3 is TGCAGCGTAGCACAGGAATTTGAAGCTTTCTTT. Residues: CSVAQEFEAFF.

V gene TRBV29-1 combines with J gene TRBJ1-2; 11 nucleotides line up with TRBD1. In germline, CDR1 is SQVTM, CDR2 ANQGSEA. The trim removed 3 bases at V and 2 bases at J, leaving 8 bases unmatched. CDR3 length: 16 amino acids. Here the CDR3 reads CSVDKDRGRVNYGYTF. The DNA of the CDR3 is TGCAGCGTTGATAAGGACAGGGGGCGCGTAAACTATGGCTACACCTTC.